The entry below describes one T cell receptor beta chain. It has no known antigen specificity. The sample holds no much larger clone one base away, and base qualities are not on file. Compared with germline, V lacks 3 bases and J lacks 3 bases; bases without a gene match: 2. Counted from cysteine to phenylalanine, this CDR3 has 13 amino acids. This entry keeps only the CDR3 DNA: 39 bases, framed from base 1. As encoded in the germline V gene (reference sequence), CDR1 is LNHDA while CDR2 is SQIVND. This sample is part of a study of technical replicates of blood from several donors (dated by TCRdb to about 2017). Libraries were constructed by the immunoSEQ multiplex PCR assay. Here the immuneACCESS table is served through TCRdb, limited to in-frame sequences with V and J called. Missing clones are a known gap in these copies; in checked studies unresolved V genes cover under half, and the rest lacks a known reason. The sample table lists tens of thousands of clones, roughly 94% of them with a count of one. Together, the top ten hold roughly 0.22% of the sample.

Sequencing was performed on T cells isolated from PBMCs. The chain couples TRBV19 to TRBJ2-7, and 7 bases in between align with TRBD1. The clonotype was recovered from a human donor in good health. The DNA is as follows: TGTGCCAGTAGTATTACAGGGGTCTACGAGCAGTACTTC. This yields the protein CASSITGVYEQYF.